Only one count was recorded for the clone carrying this TCR beta chain. The antigen is not known. These data are taken from a study of T cell responses to AZD1222 COVID-19 vaccine. Trimming at V came to 5 bases and at J to 4 bases, leaving 4 bases not matched to a gene. The germline V gene encodes CDR1 LNHNV and CDR2 YYDKDF (reference sequence). The CDR3 contains 14 residues. Study outcomes and limitations: No day 14 peak samples; only post-peak repertoires were characterized. Spike-specific TCR breadth and depth went up after people got two AZD1222 doses. Regions 160-218 and 743-854 held dominance among vaccine-associated CD4 TCRs, which spanned spike. Mostly white British, mostly female donors; authors suggested clonal diversity may be underestimated.

The method was immunoSEQ multiplex PCR; TCRdb's version includes in-frame clones alone and lacks a portion of them. The sample lists under 170,000 clones, about 93% occurring once. The receptor's source is an adult who received the AZD1222 COVID-19 vaccine. This rearrangement joins TRBV15 to TRBJ1-3; 8 bases map to TRBD1. Sequencing was performed on peripheral blood, taken 28 days after the second AZD1222 dose. The CDR3 sequence is CATSDRGGGNTIYF. DNA for the CDR3: TGTGCCACCAGCGACAGGGGTGGAGGAAACACCATATATTTT.